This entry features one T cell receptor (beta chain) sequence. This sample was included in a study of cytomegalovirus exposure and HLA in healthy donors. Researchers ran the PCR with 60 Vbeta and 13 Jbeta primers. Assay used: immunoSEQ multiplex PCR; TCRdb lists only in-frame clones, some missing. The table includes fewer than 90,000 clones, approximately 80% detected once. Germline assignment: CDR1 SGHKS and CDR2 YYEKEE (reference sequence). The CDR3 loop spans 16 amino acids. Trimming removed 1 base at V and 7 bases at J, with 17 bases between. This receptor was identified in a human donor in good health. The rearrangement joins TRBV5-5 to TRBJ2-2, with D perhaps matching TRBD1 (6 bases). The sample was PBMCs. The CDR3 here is CASSLNSPGVGGELFF. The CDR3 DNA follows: TGTGCCAGCAGCTTGAACAGTCCAGGGGTAGGCGGGGAGCTGTTTTTT.